This T cell receptor beta chain was retrieved from a study of patients and donors after allogeneic stem cell transplantation. TCRdb reprocessed the RT-PCR reads via MiXCR and lists one record per CDR3 protein. Among 17,000 or so distinct CDR3 sequences listed, 25% to 30% were seen once. Germline CDR1 is LGHNA and CDR2 is YSLEER. The junction had 5 bases not matched to a gene; V was cut back by 1 base and J by 6 bases. This CDR3 has 16 residues. The table lists this clonotype with a few counts. The sequenced material came from blood, either unsorted or a sorted T cell fraction (not recorded which). The TCR was taken from a human donor who was either an allogeneic HSCT recipient or a stem cell or donor lymphocyte infusion donor (not recorded which). It is not recorded whose cells these are; they may come from a transplant donor. The rearrangement uses TRBV4-3 and TRBJ1-4, with TRBD1 identical over 10 bases. The CDR3 reads CASSQGTTGGYEKLFF. Here the CDR3 DNA reads TGCGCCAGCAGCCAAGGGACGACAGGGGGCTATGAAAAACTGTTTTTT.